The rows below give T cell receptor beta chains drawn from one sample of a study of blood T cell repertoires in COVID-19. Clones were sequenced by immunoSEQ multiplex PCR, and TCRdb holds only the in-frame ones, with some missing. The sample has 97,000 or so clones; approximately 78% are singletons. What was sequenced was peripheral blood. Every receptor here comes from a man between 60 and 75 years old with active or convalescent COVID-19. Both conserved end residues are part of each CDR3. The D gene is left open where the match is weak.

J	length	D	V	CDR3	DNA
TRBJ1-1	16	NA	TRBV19	CASSSGVGRPGTEAFF	TGTGCCAGTAGTAGTGGAGTCGGCCGCCCGGGGACTGAAGCTTTCTTT
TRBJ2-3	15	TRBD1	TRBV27	CASSPGTALGDTQYF	TGTGCCAGCAGTCCCGGGACAGCCCTTGGAGATACGCAGTATTTT
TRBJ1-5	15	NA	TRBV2	CASSLQGPSNQPQHF	TGTGCCAGCAGTCTACAGGGACCAAGCAATCAGCCCCAGCATTTT
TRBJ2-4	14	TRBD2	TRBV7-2	CASSLGPSGNIQYF	TGTGCCAGCAGCTTAGGGCCTAGCGGGAACATTCAGTACTTC
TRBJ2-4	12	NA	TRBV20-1	CSASRAENIQYF	TGCAGTGCTAGTCGAGCGGAAAACATTCAGTACTTC
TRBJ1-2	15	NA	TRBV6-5	CASSDTGQGGRGYTF	TGTGCCAGCAGCGACACGGGCCAGGGAGGTCGAGGCTACACCTTC
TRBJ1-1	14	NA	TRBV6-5	CASSSPDSNTEAFF	TGTGCCAGCAGTTCTCCCGATAGCAACACTGAAGCTTTCTTT
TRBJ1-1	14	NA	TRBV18	CASSPGSFNTEAFF	TGTGCCAGCTCACCAGGCAGTTTCAACACTGAAGCTTTCTTT
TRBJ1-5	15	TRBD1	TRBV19	CASSPTGGVNQPQHF	TGTGCCAGTAGTCCCACAGGGGGCGTCAATCAGCCCCAGCATTTT
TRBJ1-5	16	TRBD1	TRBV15	CATSSGTGTGNQPQHF	TGTGCCACCAGCAGTGGAACCGGGACAGGGAATCAGCCCCAGCATTTT
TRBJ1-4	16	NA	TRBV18	CASSPDNVAINEKLFF	TGTGCCAGCTCACCCGACAACGTCGCCATTAATGAAAAACTGTTTTTT
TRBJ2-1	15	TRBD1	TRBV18	CASSPWTGPTGEQFF	TGTGCCAGCTCCCCTTGGACAGGGCCGACGGGAGAGCAGTTCTTC
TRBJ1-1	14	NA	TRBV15	CATSRDGEFGEAFF	TGTGCCACCAGCAGAGATGGGGAGTTCGGTGAAGCTTTCTTT
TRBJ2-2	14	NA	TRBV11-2	CASSAQTSTGELFF	TGTGCCAGCAGCGCCCAAACTAGCACCGGGGAGCTGTTTTTT
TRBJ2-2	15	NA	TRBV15	CATSPWASNTGELFF	TGTGCCACCAGCCCCTGGGCCTCGAACACCGGGGAGCTGTTTTTT
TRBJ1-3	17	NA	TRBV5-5	CASSNVQGDLSGNTIYF	TGTGCCAGCAGCAACGTACAGGGCGACCTCTCTGGAAACACCATATATTTT
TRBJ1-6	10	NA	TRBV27	CASGREPLHF	TGTGCCAGCGGGCGGGAACCCCTCCACTTT
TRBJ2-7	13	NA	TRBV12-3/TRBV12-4	CASSLGQTYEQYF	TGTGCCAGCAGTTTAGGACAGACCTACGAGCAGTACTTC
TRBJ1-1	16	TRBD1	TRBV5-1	CASSFRTGDLNTEAFF	TGCGCCAGCAGCTTCAGGACAGGCGATTTGAACACTGAAGCTTTCTTT
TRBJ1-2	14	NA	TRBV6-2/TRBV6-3	CASSYFQTGPGYTF	TGTGCCAGCAGTTACTTTCAGACAGGTCCTGGCTACACCTTC